The 5 T cell receptor beta chains presented below share a single source sample, sequenced in a study of shared clonotypes between healthy human individuals. Only in-frame clones appear in the TCRdb table, and some are missing; sequencing was by immunoSEQ multiplex PCR. The sample carries roughly 700,000 clones, 80% to 95% recorded once. The sequenced sample was memory CD8+ T cells from PBMCs. The sample's subset: CD45RO+ cells pooled with CCR7-negative TemRA cells. These receptors were obtained from a man younger than 30 in good health. Some clones in this sample may be carry-over from other donors' samples.

This sequence joins TRBV27 and TRBJ2-1; D remains unclear. The germline V gene encodes CDR1 MNHEY and CDR2 SMNVEV (reference sequence). V was cut by 6 bases and J by 4 bases, with 10 bases left in between. This CDR3 is built from 13 residues. CDR3 in DNA: TGTGCCAGCAGGTGGGCGAGGTACAATGAGCAGTTCTTC. Translation: CASRWARYNEQFF.

The chain employs TRBV27 and TRBJ2-5; 8 bases map to TRBD2. Germline V gene lookup returns CDR1 MNHEY and CDR2 SMNVEV (reference sequence). V shed 5 bases and J 3 bases; nucleotides not matched to a gene: 11. CDR3 length: 16 residues. The CDR3, as DNA: TGTGCCAGCAGTCTTATACCGGGACTAGGGAAAGAGACCCAGTACTTC. Amino acids: CASSLIPGLGKETQYF.

CDR3 region: CSVGPGQLPTSSYNSPLHF. The DNA for the CDR3 is TGCAGCGTGGGCCCGGGACAGCTGCCCACAAGCTCCTATAATTCACCCCTCCACTTT. The chain carries TRBV29-1 and TRBJ1-6; 7 nucleotides match TRBD1. Germline trimming cut 6 bases from V and 0 bases from J; bases unmatched to any gene: 17. Germline V gene data show CDR1 as SQVTM and CDR2 as ANQGSEA. The CDR3 is 19 residues long.

The chain is built from TRBV11-2 and TRBJ2-3; maybe TRBD2 (6 bases). Per the germline V gene, CDR1 is SGHAT and CDR2 is FQNNGV. Between the trimmed V and J ends, which lost 5 bases and 6 bases, there was a span of 18 bases. The length of the CDR3 is 15 residues. The CDR3: CASSPFPKSGDTQYF. The CDR3 DNA reads TGTGCCAGCAGCCCCTTCCCGAAAAGCGGGGATACGCAGTATTTT.

The gene calls are TRBV11-3 and TRBJ2-1; the D gene could be TRBD1 or TRBD2 (5 bases each). The CDR3 sequence is 17 residues long. V lost 2 bases to trimming and J lost 4 bases, with 18 bases between them. Germline CDR1 reads SGHNT; CDR2 reads YENEEA. The CDR3 spells CASSLIWDPASYNEQFF. The DNA of the CDR3 is TGTGCCAGCAGCTTAATCTGGGACCCCGCCTCTTACAATGAGCAGTTCTTC.